The 15 T cell receptor beta chains below all came from one sample that was sequenced in a study of OX40 agonist ivuxolimab in advanced cancers. The repertoire was sequenced with immunoSEQ multiplex PCR; TCRdb's copy has only in-frame clones and lacks some. Of fewer than 95,000 clones listed, roughly 89% are singletons. The source material was CD4+ or CD8+ T cells sorted from blood, sampled in a trial of the OX40 agonist ivuxolimab. These receptors originate from an adult with an advanced solid tumor such as melanoma, head and neck, liver or kidney cancer.

The chain employs TRBV6-1 and TRBJ1-2, with 7 positions matching TRBD1. Per germline, CDR1 MNHNS and CDR2 SASEGT. The CDR3 runs 12 residues. V dropped 6 bases and J dropped 6; count of bases not matched to a gene: 4. CDR3 sequence reads: CASRTGIDGYTF. The CDR3 DNA sequence: TGTGCCAGCAGGACAGGGATCGATGGCTACACCTTC.

J is TRBJ1-1 and V is TRBV7-9; D call uncertain. The CDR3 has 15 amino acids. Trimming took off 3 bases at V and 2 bases at J, with 13 bases between the two ends. Germline V CDR1 and CDR2: SEHNR, FQNEAQ (reference sequence). In DNA form, the CDR3 reads TGTGCCAGCAGCTTTAGACCGGGGTCCAACACTGAAGCTTTCTTT. Its protein product is CASSFRPGSNTEAFF.

The chain is built from TRBV5-1 and TRBJ1-1; 8 nucleotides line up with TRBD1. Germline V CDR1 and CDR2: SGHRS, YFSETQ. V dropped 4 bases and J dropped 4; count of bases not matched to a gene: 9. The CDR3 sequence is 15 residues long. CDR3 sequence reads: CASSRAQGAGTEAFF. CDR3 sequence (DNA): TGCGCCAGCAGCCGGGCTCAGGGGGCCGGCACTGAAGCTTTCTTT.

V and J are TRBV15 and TRBJ2-5; a possible D gene is TRBD2 (6 bases). The CDR3 totals 15 residues. Trimming left V 0 bases short and J 1 base short, with 9 bases between. Germline CDR1 reads LNHNV; CDR2 reads YYDKDF (reference sequence). CDR3 nucleotide sequence: TGTGCCACCAGCAGAGAGGGACTTATCCAAGAGACCCAGTACTTC. Its protein product is CATSREGLIQETQYF.

The chain carries TRBV18 and TRBJ1-1; the D gene is possibly TRBD1 (5 bases). Trimming shortened V by 8 bases and J by 10 bases, and 23 bases separated the two germline ends. Germline CDR1 KGHSH, CDR2 LQKENI. CDR3 size: 14 residues. CDR3 amino acids: CASTQSLQGDGAFF. The CDR3, as DNA: TGTGCCAGCACCCAGTCTCTCCAGGGCGACGGAGCTTTCTTT.

The chain couples TRBV15 to TRBJ2-7, with 7 bases lining up with TRBD1. The J segment lost 6 bases and the V segment lost 1 base, leaving 3 bases of the junction unmatched. This CDR3 is built from 13 residues. Germline-derived CDR1 and CDR2 are LNHNV and YYDKDF (reference sequence). As DNA, the CDR3 is TGTGCCACCAGCAGAGGGGACAGCTCCGAGCAGTACTTC. Translated, it gives CATSRGDSSEQYF.

The table lists this clone with a count of one. Written as DNA, the CDR3 is TGTGCCAGCAGTAGGACGACCCCGTCCAAAAACATTCAGTACTTC. Its translation: CASSRTTPSKNIQYF. The rearrangement joins TRBV6-5 to TRBJ2-4; D is undetermined. The germline gives CDR1 MNHEY, CDR2 SVGAGI. This CDR3 comprises 15 residues. The V end lost 5 bases, the J end lost 2 bases, and 13 bases lay between the germline ends.

The chain links TRBV7-3 to TRBJ1-2, with D possibly being TRBD1 (5 bases). Trimming cost V 5 bases and J 8 bases, with 15 bases left between them. Germline loops: CDR1 SGHTA, CDR2 FQGTGA. The CDR3 length is 13 residues. The CDR3 region is CASSTRRGGGYTF. As DNA, the CDR3 is TGTGCCAGCAGCACCCGGAGGGGAGGCGGCTACACCTTC.

The chain has TRBV11-3 and TRBJ2-7; 12 nucleotides line up with TRBD2. Germline CDR1 reads SGHNT; CDR2 reads YENEEA. The junction had 5 bases not matched to a gene; V was cut back by 5 bases and J by 6 bases. The CDR3 loop spans 14 amino acids. CDR3: CASSRGLAGSEQYF. CDR3 DNA sequence: TGTGCCAGCAGCCGGGGACTAGCGGGCTCCGAGCAGTACTTC.

The genes are TRBV19 and TRBJ1-5, with D hard to call. From germline, CDR1 is LNHDA and CDR2 SQIVND (reference sequence). The CDR3 covers 14 residues. Trimming stripped 7 bases from V and 1 base from J, with 11 bases between. The CDR3 DNA is TGTGCCAGTAAGCGGAGGGAAAGCAATCAGCCCCAGCATTTT. Amino acid sequence: CASKRRESNQPQHF.

V gene TRBV6-5 combines with J gene TRBJ1-2; D uncertain. The CDR3 loop spans 14 amino acids. CDR1 MNHEY and CDR2 SVGAGI come from the germline V gene. The germline V and J ends were trimmed by 5 bases and 2 bases, with 12 bases remaining between them. CDR3 amino acids: CASSLSNSNYGYTF. The CDR3 DNA follows: TGTGCCAGCAGTCTCTCCAATTCAAACTATGGCTACACCTTC.

The V and J genes are TRBV10-3 and TRBJ1-1; D is possibly TRBD1 (5 bases). The CDR3 is made up of 13 amino acids. Germline V lookup: CDR1 ENHRY, CDR2 SYGVKD. Trimming shortened V by 10 bases and J by 1 base, and 13 bases separated the two germline ends. The CDR3 region has the DNA TGTGCCAGCAGCGAGACAGCGAACACTGAAGCTTTCTTT. It is translated as CASSETANTEAFF.

J is TRBJ1-1 and V is TRBV6-6; 7 bases match TRBD1. This CDR3 is built from 13 residues. V was clipped by 6 bases and J by 1 base; unmatched bases: 2. The germline V gene encodes CDR1 MNHNY and CDR2 SVGAGI (reference sequence). The CDR3 here is CASRQGRNTEAFF. In nucleotides, the CDR3 is TGTGCCAGCAGACAGGGGAGGAACACTGAAGCTTTCTTT.

The J gene is TRBJ2-7, the V gene TRBV28, with 7 bases aligning to TRBD2. J gave up 0 bases and V 3 bases, and 11 bases lay outside the gene matches. CDR3 length: 17 amino acids. The germline V gene has CDR1 MDHEN and CDR2 SYDVKM. The DNA of the CDR3 is TGTGCCAGCAGTTTTCGCCTAGCGGAAATGAGCTCCTACGAGCAGTACTTC. As protein: CASSFRLAEMSSYEQYF.

The CDR3 sequence: CASKELGTDTQYF. The DNA of the CDR3 is TGTGCCAGCAAGGAACTGGGGACAGATACGCAGTATTTT. This chain uses TRBV7-2 with TRBJ2-3; no firm D call. Germline V gives CDR1 SGHTA, CDR2 FQGNSA. Trimming pared 7 bases from V and 3 bases from J, leaving 11 bases between. This CDR3 comprises 13 residues.